The 20 T cell receptor beta chains below come from one sample, sequenced in a study of T cells in localized non-small cell lung cancer (dated by TCRdb to 2020 to 2021). The library was made by the immunoSEQ multiplex PCR assay. Held by TCRdb, this immuneACCESS table contains in-frame sequences only and omits some clones. Under half of the omission traces to an unresolved V gene where checked; the cause of the rest is unknown. This sample is represented by some 34,000 clones; roughly 77% of them were singletons. The ten largest clones represent roughly 16% of the sample. Specimen: peripheral blood, collected before any cancer treatment. These receptors were obtained from a male donor at least 60 years old with stage III squamous cell lung carcinoma.

This sequence joins TRBV7-9 and TRBJ1-6; D not resolved. The CDR3 is 18 amino acids. V was shortened by 1 base and J by 4 bases, with 17 bases between the two germline ends. Germline CDR1 SEHNR, CDR2 FQNEAQ (reference sequence). The CDR3 region has the DNA TGTGCCAGCAGCTTAGTACACCGGGGAACAGTTTATAATTCACCCCTCCACTTT. It is translated as CASSLVHRGTVYNSPLHF.

J is TRBJ2-3 and V is TRBV4-1; 10 bases fit TRBD2. From germline, CDR1 is MGHRA and CDR2 YSYEKL. V shed 1 base, J shed 2 bases, and the junction held 3 bases outside the gene matches. The CDR3 consists of 16 residues. CDR3 in amino acids: CASSQVTSGATDTQYF. For the CDR3, the DNA is TGCGCCAGCAGCCAAGTTACTAGCGGGGCCACAGATACGCAGTATTTT.

The CDR3 region is CAVRQADNSPLHF. DNA for the CDR3: TGTGCCGTCCGACAGGCGGACAATTCACCCCTCCACTTT. V gene TRBV5-4 combines with J gene TRBJ1-6; D possibly corresponds to TRBD1 (6 bases). Germline loops: CDR1 SGHNT, CDR2 YYREEE (reference sequence). The CDR3 has 13 amino acids. The V gene lost 10 bases and the J gene lost 7 bases, with 15 bases spanning the gap.

V is TRBV6-1 and J is TRBJ2-4, with 7 bases fitting TRBD2. The CDR3 has 15 amino acids. V gave up 4 bases and J gave up 2 bases; unmatched junction bases: 5. Germline V CDR1 and CDR2: MNHNS, SASEGT. The CDR3 DNA reads TGTGCCAGCAGTGGTCGGGGGGATCCCAAAAACATTCAGTACTTC. Translated, it gives CASSGRGDPKNIQYF.

The V gene is TRBV7-9, the J gene TRBJ1-4, with D possibly being TRBD1 (5 bases). The CDR3 contains 13 residues. The germline gives CDR1 SEHNR, CDR2 FQNEAQ (reference sequence). V was clipped by 5 bases and J by 7 bases, with 11 bases between them. The CDR3 nucleotides read TGTGCCAGCAGCCGTGCGGGGGGTGAAAAACTGTTTTTT. It yields the protein CASSRAGGEKLFF.

This clone has only one observation. The V and J genes are TRBV10-3 and TRBJ1-4; D ambiguous. The germline gives CDR1 ENHRY, CDR2 SYGVKD. The V gene lost 0 bases and the J gene lost 3 bases, with 14 bases spanning the gap. The CDR3 is 17 amino acids. The CDR3 sequence: CAISESKGPVSNEKLFF. Written as DNA, the CDR3 is TGTGCCATCAGTGAGTCGAAGGGTCCCGTTTCTAATGAAAAACTGTTTTTT.

V is TRBV4-2 and J is TRBJ1-3; possibly TRBD1 for D (5 bases). Germline V gene sequence: CDR1 LGHNA, CDR2 YNFKEQ. The ends were cut back, 4 bases at V and 3 bases at J, with 16 bases in the middle. This CDR3 has 16 amino acids. DNA of the CDR3: TGTGCCAGCAGCCCCCCTTTGGGGGGGGGTGGAAACACCATATATTTT. Translation gives CASSPPLGGGGNTIYF.

The chain employs TRBV7-2 and TRBJ1-2; D remains ambiguous. V was shortened by 5 bases and J by 7 bases, with 20 bases between the two germline ends. The V gene's germline CDR1 is SGHTA and CDR2 FQGNSA. This CDR3 is 15 amino acids long. CDR3 loop: CASSPYIVATLGYTF. The CDR3 DNA reads as TGTGCCAGCAGCCCCTACATTGTAGCCACGCTTGGCTACACCTTC.

The chain combines TRBV7-9 with TRBJ1-3; D ambiguous. This CDR3 is built from 13 residues. Germline-derived CDR1 and CDR2 are SEHNR and FQNEAQ (reference sequence). V lost 3 bases and J lost 9, with 12 bases in between. As DNA, the CDR3 is TGTGCCAGCAGCTTTGAAGGGTCGGGCACCATATATTTT. Protein: CASSFEGSGTIYF.

The J gene is TRBJ2-5, the V gene TRBV7-2; no reliable D call. V shed 5 bases and J shed 1 base, with 14 bases lying between them. Germline V gene data show CDR1 as SGHTA and CDR2 as FQGNSA. The length of the CDR3 is 15 residues. The chain's CDR3 is CASSRVGGIQETQYF. The CDR3 region has the DNA TGTGCCAGCAGCCGTGTTGGCGGAATCCAAGAGACCCAGTACTTC.

The gene calls are TRBV6-6 and TRBJ2-7; 9 bases line up with TRBD1. Germline V gives CDR1 MNHNY, CDR2 SVGAGI (reference sequence). Trimming took 5 bases from V and 3 from J; bases not matched to a gene: 5. The CDR3 has 14 residues. For the CDR3, the DNA is TGTGCCAGCAGTCCGGGACAGGGCTACTACGAGCAGTACTTC. Translation gives CASSPGQGYYEQYF.

This clone was seen once. The chain carries TRBV18 and TRBJ2-1; TRBD2 aligns across 8 bases. Unmatched junction bases numbered 11, after V lost 3 bases and J lost 7 bases. The germline gives CDR1 KGHSH, CDR2 LQKENI. This CDR3 is built from 16 residues. The CDR3 sequence: CASSPPAGGRGNEQFF. CDR3 bases: TGTGCCAGCTCACCGCCGGCGGGAGGCCGTGGGAATGAGCAGTTCTTC.

The chain joins TRBV7-2 to TRBJ2-5; 10 nucleotides line up with TRBD2. The V gene's germline CDR1 is SGHTA and CDR2 FQGNSA. V shed 6 bases and J 4 bases; nucleotides not matched to a gene: 8. The CDR3 covers 15 residues. CDR3 loop: CASSSSGGRIETQYF. The CDR3 bases are TGTGCCAGCAGTTCTAGCGGGGGAAGGATAGAGACCCAGTACTTC. Full variable domain (outside the CDR3, taken from reference TRBV7-2 and TRBJ2-5): GAGVSQSPSNKVTEKGKDVELRCDPISGHTALYWYRQSLGQGLEFLIYFQGNSAPDKSGLPSDRFSAERTGGSVSTLTIQRTQQEDSAVYLCASSSSGGRIETQYFGPGTRLLVL.

This chain links TRBV6-1 with TRBJ2-3; 7 nucleotides align to TRBD2. V shed 6 bases and J 1 base; nucleotides not matched to a gene: 7. CDR1 is MNHNS, CDR2 SASEGT, per germline. This CDR3 region has 15 residues. CDR3 coding DNA: TGTGCCAGCAGGGACGGGGGGACGGGCACAGATACGCAGTATTTT. Translated, it gives CASRDGGTGTDTQYF.

This chain's CDR3 is CASSTGTSGSGTDTQYF. The CDR3 DNA reads as TGTGCCAGTAGTACGGGGACTAGCGGGTCTGGGACAGATACGCAGTATTTT. This rearrangement joins TRBV19 to TRBJ2-3, with TRBD2 matching over 12 bases. V shed 4 bases, J shed 3 bases, and the junction held 8 bases outside the gene matches. Germline-derived CDR1 and CDR2 are LNHDA and SQIVND (reference sequence). The CDR3 consists of 17 residues.

The chain carries TRBV7-2 and TRBJ2-4; maybe TRBD1 (6 bases). CDR3 length: 16 residues. CDR1 and CDR2 from the germline V gene are SGHTA and FQGNSA. V was cut by 4 bases and J by 1 base, with 14 bases left in between. CDR3 amino acids: CASSWGSGVAKNIQYF. In DNA, the CDR3 is TGTGCCAGCAGCTGGGGGTCAGGGGTGGCCAAAAACATTCAGTACTTC.

This rearrangement joins TRBV5-1 to TRBJ1-1, with 9 nucleotides matching TRBD1. The CDR3 runs to 14 residues. CDR1 and CDR2 from the germline V gene are SGHRS and YFSETQ. Germline trimming cut 3 bases from V and 4 bases from J; bases unmatched to any gene: 4. CDR3 DNA sequence: TGCGCCAGCAGCTCACCGGGACAGGGCACTGAAGCTTTCTTT. This sequence encodes CASSSPGQGTEAFF.

This clone was picked up one time. The chain recombines TRBV28 with TRBJ2-5; D is undetermined. Trimming cost V 2 bases and J 2 bases, with 12 bases left between them. The CDR3 spans 15 residues. Germline CDR1 reads MDHEN; CDR2 reads SYDVKM. The CDR3 is CASSLMFGQQETQYF. As DNA, the CDR3 is TGTGCCAGCAGTTTAATGTTCGGGCAGCAAGAGACCCAGTACTTC.

The chain is built from TRBV19 and TRBJ2-5; 10 bases map to TRBD2. The CDR3 is 17 residues long. Germline V CDR1 and CDR2: LNHDA, SQIVND (reference sequence). V was clipped by 5 bases and J by 3 bases; unmatched bases: 12. CDR3 in DNA: TGTGCCAGTAGTCCCTGGGGTAGCGGGGGGCCCAAAGAGACCCAGTACTTC. It encodes CASSPWGSGGPKETQYF.

This CDR3 reads CASSPVDMSSGNTIYF. The CDR3 DNA reads as TGTGCCAGCTCACCTGTTGACATGAGCTCTGGAAACACCATATATTTT. V usage is TRBV18 and J usage is TRBJ1-3; D not resolved. With 3 bases removed from V and 0 bases from J, the gap between germline ends came to 12 bases. Germline V lookup: CDR1 KGHSH, CDR2 LQKENI. The CDR3 covers 16 residues.